Described below is a single T cell receptor (beta chain) sequence and its context. The antigen is unknown. This sample was taken from a study of beta chain features in type 1 diabetes. Whole-study findings and limits: Among patients with Type 1 diabetes, TCRB CDR3s were moderately but significantly shorter in every one of the four CD4+ subsets.

The sequenced template was cDNA made from the entire isolated RNA. Only in-frame clones appear in the TCRdb table, and some are missing; sequencing was by immunoSEQ multiplex PCR. Of roughly 370,000 clones in the sample, around 14% are singletons; the top ten hold around 0.039%. The CDR3 runs to 14 residues. Trimming pared 6 bases from V and 0 bases from J, leaving 11 bases between. Germline CDR1 reads SGHAT; CDR2 reads FQNNGV. The receptor's source is a man under 40 in good health. Sequenced sample: naive CD4+ T cells from blood. This chain links TRBV11-2 with TRBJ1-1, with unresolved D. CDR3: CASRDGRMNTEAFF. The CDR3 bases are TGTGCCAGCAGAGATGGACGGATGAACACTGAAGCTTTCTTT.